The entry that follows covers one TCR beta chain sequence. These data are taken from a study of T-cell memory formation after mild COVID-19. TCRdb called the 5' RACE reads again in MiXCR, with one record for every CDR3 protein. The data contain about 110,000 distinct CDR3 sequences, roughly a sixth of them singletons. The CDR3 sequence is 14 residues long. Trimming shortened V by 6 bases and J by 3 bases, and 15 bases separated the two germline ends. The chain uses TRBV12-3 or TRBV12-4 and TRBJ2-7; tentatively, D is TRBD1 (5 bases). This TCR was recovered from a man aged 18 to 30 who had mild COVID-19 (a few samples of this study predate the infection). Cell type and time point are not known. Sequencing was carried out using PBMCs or a T cell subset sorted from them (not recorded which). The CDR3 loop reads CASRRTSGHYEQYF. CDR3 sequence (DNA): TGTGCCAGCAGGAGGACATCAGGACACTACGAGCAGTACTTC.